Shown below are 20 T cell receptor beta chains from a single sample sequenced in a study of T-cell memory formation after mild COVID-19. TCRdb itself ran the 5' RACE reads through MiXCR, one entry per CDR3 protein. The sample contains 500,000 to 550,000 distinct CDR3 sequences, approximately 20% of which appear only once. The specimen was PBMCs or a T cell subset sorted from them (not recorded which). These receptor sequences come from an adult woman who had mild COVID-19 (a few samples of this study predate the infection). Cell type and time point are not known.

A few counts support this clonotype. Here the CDR3 DNA reads TGTGCCAGTAGTCCTAAGCACCTGCGATTCACAGATACGCAGTATTTT. This translates into CASSPKHLRFTDTQYF. V is TRBV19 and J is TRBJ2-3; D remains ambiguous. The CDR3 runs to 16 residues. CDR1 and CDR2 from the germline V gene are LNHDA and SQIVND (reference sequence). V lost 5 bases, J lost 2 bases, and 17 bases lay in between.

This clonotype was counted a few times. This chain uses TRBV21-1 with TRBJ2-1; the listed D gene, TRBD2, was not tested against the DNA. TRBV21-1 is a known pseudogene. The CDR3 has 18 amino acids. This CDR3 reads CASSKVGGRGGSYNEQFF. The CDR3 nucleotides are TGTGCCAGCAGCAAAGTCGGAGGCAGGGGAGGCTCCTACAATGAGCAGTTCTTC.

V usage is TRBV7-2 and J usage is TRBJ1-2, with D possibly TRBD1 on 5 matching bases. Germline loops: CDR1 SGHTA, CDR2 FQGNSA. This CDR3 contains 16 residues. V was trimmed by 3 bases and J by 2 bases, leaving 16 bases between them. The CDR3 sequence: CASSLTRGGGNYGYTF. The CDR3 DNA reads as TGTGCCAGCAGCTTGACCCGGGGGGGAGGAAACTATGGCTACACCTTC.

This clonotype has a handful of counts. The gene calls are TRBV29-1 and TRBJ2-3; TRBD2 matches at 12 bases. Germline-derived CDR1 and CDR2 are SQVTM and ANQGSEA. The CDR3 has 15 amino acids. V lost 3 bases, J lost 4 bases, and 5 bases stayed unmatched. Here the CDR3 DNA reads TGCAGCGTTGATTTCCCTAGCGGGAGGGCAGATACGCAGTATTTT. Protein: CSVDFPSGRADTQYF.

Only a few counts were recorded for this clonotype. The chain links TRBV6-1 to TRBJ1-5, with D maybe TRBD1 (6 bases). The CDR3 has 15 residues. The germline V and J ends were trimmed by 8 bases and 6 bases, with 20 bases remaining between them. Germline values: CDR1 MNHNS, CDR2 SASEGT. The CDR3 here is CASEIKGGGTQPQHF. The CDR3 nucleotides are TGTGCCAGCGAAATCAAAGGGGGGGGCACTCAGCCCCAGCATTTT.

This clonotype was counted only a few times. The chain links TRBV11-3 to TRBJ2-5; 11 nucleotides match TRBD1. The germline CDR1 and CDR2 sequences are SGHNT and YENEEA. With 5 bases clipped from V and 4 bases from J, the junction kept 6 bases outside the gene matches. This CDR3 spans 15 amino acids. CDR3 DNA sequence: TGTGCCAGCAGCCCATGGACAGGGGGCGGAGAGACCCAGTACTTC. Translated, it gives CASSPWTGGGETQYF.

The chain couples TRBV4-2 to TRBJ2-7, with TRBD2 matching over 9 bases. Germline values: CDR1 LGHNA, CDR2 YNFKEQ. After removal of 3 bases from V and 0 bases from J, the junction contained 6 bases not matched to a gene. The CDR3 spans 16 residues. The CDR3 region is CASSQTSGGSSYEQYF. The CDR3 nucleotides read TGTGCCAGCAGCCAGACTAGCGGAGGGAGCTCCTACGAGCAGTACTTC.

The rearrangement uses TRBV29-1 and TRBJ1-1, with D hard to call. In germline, CDR1 is SQVTM, CDR2 ANQGSEA. The V end lost 4 bases, the J end lost 12 bases, and 12 bases lay between the germline ends. There are 10 residues in the CDR3. In nucleotides, the CDR3 is TGCAGCGTTGGCCCCCGGGAAACTTTCTTT. This encodes CSVGPRETFF.

The chain has TRBV12-3 or TRBV12-4 and TRBJ2-7, with D possibly being TRBD1 (6 bases). V was pared by 5 bases and J by 4 bases, with 12 bases between. The CDR3 is 13 amino acids. Here the CDR3 reads CASSNRATYEQYF. The CDR3 nucleotides are TGTGCCAGCAGTAACAGGGCCACTTACGAGCAGTACTTC.

This clonotype came up a few times. This rearrangement joins TRBV4-2 to TRBJ2-3, with D possibly TRBD2 on 5 matching bases. Germline CDR1 LGHNA, CDR2 YNFKEQ. Deletions cut 5 bases from V and 1 base from J, with 13 bases between. The CDR3 runs 15 residues. CDR3 loop: CASSRRGRGTDTQYF. CDR3 nucleotide sequence: TGTGCCAGCAGCAGACGGGGTCGTGGCACAGATACGCAGTATTTT.

This clonotype was observed many times. The rearrangement links TRBV28 to TRBJ1-1; D might be TRBD1 (6 bases). Germline-derived CDR1 and CDR2 are MDHEN and SYDVKM. The CDR3 runs to 14 residues. Trimming pared 6 bases from V and 0 bases from J, leaving 11 bases between. CDR3 DNA sequence: TGTGCCAGCAGGCTCCAGGGGTTGAACACTGAAGCTTTCTTT. Its protein product is CASRLQGLNTEAFF.

The chain combines TRBV2 with TRBJ2-2; D call uncertain. Germline V CDR1 and CDR2: SNHLY, FYNNEI. The CDR3 has 12 residues. Trimming removed 4 bases at V and 3 bases at J, with 3 bases between. The chain's CDR3 is CASSADTGELFF. In nucleotides, the CDR3 is TGTGCCAGCAGTGCCGACACCGGGGAGCTGTTTTTT.

This clonotype was found once. The rearrangement uses TRBV7-6 and TRBJ2-7; 9 bases line up with TRBD2. Germline CDR1 is SGHVS and CDR2 is FNYEAQ. The CDR3 totals 13 residues. Losses at the gene ends were 8 bases for V and 1 base for J; bases not matched to a gene: 3. The CDR3 nucleotides are TGTGCCAGCGAGACTAGCGGATCCTACGAGCAGTACTTC. It translates to CASETSGSYEQYF.

The chain uses TRBV5-1 and TRBJ1-1, with a tentative D call TRBD1 (5 bases). Between the trimmed V and J ends, which lost 2 bases and 1 base, there was a span of 12 bases. The CDR3 consists of 15 residues. Germline V gives CDR1 SGHRS, CDR2 YFSETQ. For the CDR3, the DNA is TGCGCCAGCAGCTTAGGGGCACAGGAGAACACTGAAGCTTTCTTT. It codes for CASSLGAQENTEAFF.

This clonotype has just a few counts. V usage is TRBV20-1 and J usage is TRBJ2-1; maybe TRBD2 (5 bases). The CDR3 length is 16 residues. Germline CDR1 is DFQATT and CDR2 is SNEGSKA (reference sequence). Trimming removed 4 bases from V and 0 bases from J, with 16 bases in between. In DNA form, the CDR3 reads TGCAGTGCTATTGGTGGCGGGCGCGCCTCCTACAATGAGCAGTTCTTC. This gives the protein CSAIGGGRASYNEQFF.

The V gene is TRBV12-3 or TRBV12-4, the J gene TRBJ2-7; tentative D call: TRBD1 (5 bases). This CDR3 spans 14 amino acids. The V gene lost 2 bases and the J gene lost 7 bases, with 15 bases spanning the gap. The CDR3 loop is CASSLSTASREQYF. CDR3 nucleotide sequence: TGTGCCAGCAGTTTATCGACAGCTTCTAGGGAGCAGTACTTC.

The chain recombines TRBV6-5 with TRBJ2-1; 8 nucleotides agree with TRBD1. Germline CDR1 and CDR2: MNHEY and SVGAGI. This CDR3 is 16 amino acids long. Unmatched junction bases numbered 9, after V lost 5 bases and J lost 3 bases. CDR3 sequence (DNA): TGTGCCAGCAGTCGACCAGACAGGGGCGACTACAATGAGCAGTTCTTC. Amino acid sequence: CASSRPDRGDYNEQFF.

The chain couples TRBV5-6 to TRBJ2-3; 8 bases agree with TRBD1. This CDR3 region has 12 residues. V gave up 4 bases and J gave up 12 bases; unmatched junction bases: 7. Germline loops: CDR1 SGHDT, CDR2 YYEEEE. This CDR3 reads CASSGGRGLQYF. CDR3 nucleotide sequence: TGTGCCAGCAGCGGGGGCAGGGGGCTCCAGTATTTT.

This sequence joins TRBV20-1 and TRBJ2-1, with D hard to call. Germline CDR1 and CDR2: DFQATT and SNEGSKA (reference sequence). The CDR3 has 18 amino acids. V dropped 0 bases and J dropped 3 bases, with 21 bases sitting between them. CDR3 nucleotides: TGCAGTGCTAGAGAGAGCCAATCGGGTTTGGTTTTCTACAATGAGCAGTTCTTC. This sequence encodes CSARESQSGLVFYNEQFF.

The chain couples TRBV24-1 to TRBJ1-1; no clear D gene. CDR3 size: 13 residues. CDR1 and CDR2 (germline): KGHDR, SFDVKD. V was cut by 10 bases and J by 1 base, with 12 bases left in between. The CDR3 nucleotides read TGTGCCACAGCCGCACATCCGAACACTGAAGCTTTCTTT. This gives the protein CATAAHPNTEAFF.